This TCR beta chain is from a study of cytomegalovirus exposure and HLA in healthy donors. On the study more broadly: Per a later analysis, the 666 first-cohort and approximately 120 validation repertoires shared one platform. Study-level points and caveats: Listed as cytomegalovirus-associated were 164 TCR beta chains. Per published reports, the classifier diagnosed cytomegalovirus status with high specificity and sensitivity.

Separation from the 666-subject first cohort characterized the approximately 120-subject validation cohort, to which the donors belonged. A note on this clone: Its target is unknown.

Produced via immunoSEQ multiplex PCR; TCRdb's table is partial and in-frame only. This table holds some 130,000 clones, 94% found once. Trimming removed 3 bases at V and 9 bases at J, with 9 bases between. From germline, CDR1 is DFQATT and CDR2 SNEGSKA (reference sequence). The CDR3 has 11 amino acids. The receptor's source is a man younger than 35 in good health and CMV-seropositive. Sequencing input: PBMCs. The chain employs TRBV20-1 and TRBJ2-1; perhaps TRBD2 as D (5 bases). The chain's CDR3 is CSASRAGEQFF. The CDR3 DNA sequence: TGCAGTGCTAGTCGGGCGGGTGAGCAGTTCTTC.